This T cell receptor beta chain was found in a study of T-cell reconstitution after alpha-beta-depleted transplantation in children. With V trimmed by 6 bases and J by 7 bases, 12 bases remained unmatched. The CDR3 totals 15 residues. The TCRbeta library was prepared with unique molecular identifiers. One entry per CDR3 protein results from TCRdb running MiXCR on the PCR reads. The sample lists 200,000 to 300,000 distinct CDR3 sequences, 12% occurring once. The genes are TRBV12-3 or TRBV12-4 and TRBJ2-3; 8 nucleotides agree with TRBD1. This clonotype originated in a human donor who donated a stem cell graft to a child with acute lymphoblastic leukemia. The sample here was PBMCs from the stem cell graft donor, taken from the stem cell graft. This CDR3 reads CASRPTGGNKNTQYF. The CDR3 DNA is TGTGCCAGCAGACCTACAGGGGGAAATAAGAATACGCAGTATTTT.